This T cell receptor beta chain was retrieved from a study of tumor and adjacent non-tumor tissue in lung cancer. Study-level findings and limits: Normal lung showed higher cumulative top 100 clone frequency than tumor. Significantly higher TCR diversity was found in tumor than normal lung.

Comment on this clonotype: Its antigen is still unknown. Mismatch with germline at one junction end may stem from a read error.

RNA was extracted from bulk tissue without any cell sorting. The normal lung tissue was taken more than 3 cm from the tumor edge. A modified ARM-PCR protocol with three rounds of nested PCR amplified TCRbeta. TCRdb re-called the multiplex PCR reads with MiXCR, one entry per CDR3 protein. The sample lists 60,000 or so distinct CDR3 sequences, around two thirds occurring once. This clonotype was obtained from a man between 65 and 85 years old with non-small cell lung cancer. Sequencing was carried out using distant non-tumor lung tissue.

The CDR3: CASNLMGRERPGELFF. As DNA, the CDR3 is TGTGCCAGCAACTTAATGGGCAGAGAACGTCCCGGGGAGCTGTTTTTT. The V gene is TRBV11-2, the J gene TRBJ2-2; D not certain. This CDR3 is 16 amino acids long. In germline, CDR1 is SGHAT, CDR2 FQNNGV.